This T cell receptor (beta chain) originates from a study of CD8+ T cells in alopecia areata. The CDR3 is made up of 16 amino acids. CDR1 and CDR2 from the germline V gene are SGHRS and YFSETQ. Trimming pared 3 bases from V and 3 bases from J, leaving 13 bases between. Specified treatment: oral pan-JAK inhibitor, 5-10 mg twice daily. RNA, once extracted, was reverse transcribed into cDNA for use as the sequencing template. TCRdb's copy holds only in-frame clones and misses some; the assay was immunoSEQ multiplex PCR. The data contain a few hundred thousand clones, about two fifths of them singletons. The sequence came from a human donor with alopecia areata. The material was CD4+ T cells sorted from blood, obtained around week 34, from a patient treated with tofacitinib. This chain joins TRBV5-1 and TRBJ2-6; no clear D. The CDR3 here is CASSYPAEFGANVLTF. As DNA, the CDR3 is TGCGCCAGCAGCTACCCGGCGGAGTTTGGGGCCAACGTCCTGACTTTC.